Listed here are 9 T cell receptor beta chains from one sample, sequenced in a study of T cell responses to AZD1222 COVID-19 vaccine. The table came from immunoSEQ multiplex PCR; TCRdb's copy has only in-frame clones and leaves some out. Of 150,000 to 200,000 clones in the sample, roughly 92% were seen once. The material sequenced was peripheral blood, taken 28 days after the second AZD1222 dose. Receptors were obtained from an adult who received the AZD1222 COVID-19 vaccine.

The V and J genes are TRBV19 and TRBJ2-1; 16 bases agree with TRBD2. CDR1 LNHDA and CDR2 SQIVND come from the germline V gene (reference sequence). This CDR3 contains 16 residues. J lost 4 bases, V lost 7 bases, and 4 bases had no gene match. The CDR3 here is CASKGLAGGLYNEQFF. CDR3 coding DNA: TGTGCCAGTAAGGGACTAGCGGGGGGGTTGTACAATGAGCAGTTCTTC.

This clone is a singleton in its sample. CDR3 sequence reads: CASSQVFGASRAFF. CDR3 DNA sequence: TGCGCCAGCAGCCAAGTCTTCGGGGCGAGTCGAGCTTTCTTT. The genes are TRBV4-1 and TRBJ1-1; D is possibly TRBD1 (5 bases). The CDR3 has 14 amino acids. V shed 1 base and J shed 10 bases, with 16 bases lying between them. Germline CDR1 is MGHRA and CDR2 is YSYEKL.

This clone was detected a few times. The V gene is TRBV27, the J gene TRBJ1-5, with 7 nucleotides matching TRBD1. V gave up 6 bases and J gave up 2 bases; unmatched junction bases: 4. Germline CDR1 reads MNHEY; CDR2 reads SMNVEV (reference sequence). This CDR3 is built from 14 residues. The CDR3 sequence is CASSSTGGNQPQHF. DNA for the CDR3: TGTGCCAGCAGCTCCACAGGGGGCAATCAGCCCCAGCATTTT.

V and J are TRBV7-9 and TRBJ1-2, with D possibly TRBD1 on 6 matching bases. V was shortened by 6 bases and J by 2 bases, with 16 bases between the two germline ends. The germline CDR1 and CDR2 sequences are SEHNR and FQNEAQ (reference sequence). This CDR3 contains 15 residues. CDR3 amino acids: CASRPTGGGNYGYTF. CDR3 bases: TGTGCCAGCAGACCCACCGGGGGGGGCAACTATGGCTACACCTTC.

Worth noting for this clone: In the same sample, other DNA sequences code for this CDR3. V usage is TRBV27 and J usage is TRBJ2-7, with D uncertain. CDR3 size: 13 residues. Per germline, CDR1 MNHEY and CDR2 SMNVEV (reference sequence). V was trimmed by 3 bases and J by 3 bases, leaving 9 bases between them. In DNA, the CDR3 is TGTGCCAGCAGTTTGGGCTTAAACTACGAGCAGTACTTC. Residues: CASSLGLNYEQYF.

The genes are TRBV29-1 and TRBJ2-7; 10 positions match TRBD1. The germline gives CDR1 SQVTM, CDR2 ANQGSEA. With V trimmed by 5 bases and J by 5 bases, 9 bases remained unmatched. CDR3 length equals 14 residues. The CDR3: CSVPRRDRGDEQYF. The CDR3 DNA sequence: TGCAGCGTTCCTCGGAGGGACAGGGGCGACGAGCAGTACTTC.

The chain combines TRBV7-2 with TRBJ2-7, with TRBD2 identical over 7 bases. Germline CDR1 reads SGHTA; CDR2 reads FQGNSA. Trimming cost V 5 bases and J 4 bases; bases outside gene matches: 20. This CDR3 is 18 amino acids long. In DNA form, the CDR3 reads TGTGCCAGCAGCACACCTAGCCGTCGCGGGAGCGGGTCTTACGAGCAGTACTTC. Its translation is CASSTPSRRGSGSYEQYF.

The chain recombines TRBV6-5 with TRBJ1-5; 8 nucleotides match TRBD1. Germline assignment: CDR1 MNHEY and CDR2 SVGAGI. Trimming cost V 7 bases and J 6 bases; bases outside gene matches: 5. The CDR3 contains 13 residues. The chain's CDR3 is CASTGGIGQPQHF. CDR3 DNA sequence: TGTGCCAGCACAGGGGGCATTGGTCAGCCCCAGCATTTT.

The rearrangement uses TRBV7-6 and TRBJ2-2; D not resolved. Per the germline V gene, CDR1 is SGHVS and CDR2 is FNYEAQ. The CDR3 has 12 amino acids. Trimming left V 5 bases short and J 4 bases short, with 5 bases between. The CDR3 nucleotides are TGTGCCAGCAGCCTTTTCACCGGGGAGCTGTTTTTT. Translation gives CASSLFTGELFF.